Below, 17 T cell receptor beta chains from the same sample are listed, as sequenced in a study of cytomegalovirus exposure and HLA in healthy donors. The method was immunoSEQ multiplex PCR; TCRdb's version includes in-frame clones alone and lacks a portion of them. The repertoire consists of 150,000 to 200,000 clones, with 80% to 90% occurring once and the leading ten covering over 0.95%. Sample: PBMCs. The origin of the receptors is a woman aged 25 to 39 in good health and CMV-seronegative.

The CDR3 spells CASSLDPGVNTEAFF. The CDR3 DNA reads as TGCGCCAGCAGCTTGGACCCAGGGGTAAACACTGAAGCTTTCTTT. The V gene is TRBV5-1, the J gene TRBJ1-1; tentatively, D is TRBD1 (6 bases). V dropped 0 bases and J dropped 2 bases, with 11 bases sitting between them. The CDR3 length is 15 residues. Germline V gives CDR1 SGHRS, CDR2 YFSETQ.

In its sample, this clone was seen a few times. The chain combines TRBV27 with TRBJ1-4, with D hard to call. The V gene's germline CDR1 is MNHEY and CDR2 SMNVEV (reference sequence). The V end lost 3 bases, the J end lost 1 base, and 3 bases lay between the germline ends. CDR3 length: 13 amino acids. The CDR3 protein is CASSFGTNEKLFF. In DNA form, the CDR3 reads TGTGCCAGCAGTTTCGGAACTAATGAAAAACTGTTTTTT.

The rearrangement joins TRBV6-5 to TRBJ2-7; maybe TRBD2 (5 bases). Per germline, CDR1 MNHEY and CDR2 SVGAGI. V dropped 2 bases and J dropped 0 bases, with 11 bases sitting between them. The CDR3 is 15 amino acids. Here the CDR3 reads CASSYRGQSSYEQYF. CDR3 in DNA: TGTGCCAGCAGTTACCGAGGGCAGAGCTCCTACGAGCAGTACTTC.

The rearrangement joins TRBV6-5 to TRBJ1-1; perhaps TRBD1 as D (6 bases). The V gene's germline CDR1 is MNHEY and CDR2 SVGAGI. V gave up 11 bases and J gave up 1 base, with 17 bases separating them. The CDR3 extends over 14 amino acids. The CDR3 DNA follows: TGTGCCGCAACCAAAGGACAGAGGAACACTGAAGCTTTCTTT. This translates into CAATKGQRNTEAFF.

The CDR3 here is CASSLSPATRDSPLHF. The CDR3 region has the DNA TGTGCCAGCAGCTTAAGCCCGGCGACGAGGGATTCACCCCTCCACTTT. The V call is TRBV7-9, the J call TRBJ1-6; D is unresolved. The CDR3 loop spans 16 amino acids. The germline gives CDR1 SEHNR, CDR2 FQNEAQ (reference sequence). V lost 2 bases to trimming and J lost 8 bases, with 16 bases between them.

This chain joins TRBV30 and TRBJ1-4, with D possibly matching TRBD1 (6 bases). Trimming stripped 2 bases from V and 6 bases from J, with 13 bases between. CDR3 length equals 14 residues. Germline V gene data show CDR1 as GTSNPN and CDR2 as SVGIG (reference sequence). CDR3 sequence: CAWSTGFQDEKLFF. In nucleotides, the CDR3 is TGTGCCTGGAGTACAGGGTTTCAGGATGAAAAACTGTTTTTT.

The V gene is TRBV5-1, the J gene TRBJ2-2; D ambiguous. The germline V gene has CDR1 SGHRS and CDR2 YFSETQ. The germline V and J ends were trimmed by 4 bases and 0 bases, with 7 bases remaining between them. This CDR3 contains 14 residues. The CDR3 region has the DNA TGCGCCAGCAGCCCAAATGCGAACACCGGGGAGCTGTTTTTT. It codes for CASSPNANTGELFF.

J is TRBJ2-3 and V is TRBV19; tentative D call: TRBD1 (6 bases). The germline gives CDR1 LNHDA, CDR2 SQIVND (reference sequence). V was shortened by 3 bases and J by 4 bases, with 20 bases between the two germline ends. The CDR3 length is 17 residues. CDR3 region: CASSIRLQGYSPDTQYF. In DNA, the CDR3 is TGTGCCAGTAGTATTAGGTTACAGGGTTATTCTCCAGATACGCAGTATTTT.

This clone turned up a few times. The chain carries TRBV7-9 and TRBJ2-1; 10 nucleotides match TRBD1. CDR1 and CDR2 (germline): SEHNR, FQNEAQ (reference sequence). This CDR3 spans 15 amino acids. Trimming cost V 5 bases and J 8 bases; bases outside gene matches: 9. CDR3 nucleotide sequence: TGTGCCAGCAGCCCCGGGACAGGGGTGGTGGATGAGCAGTTCTTC. Translating it yields CASSPGTGVVDEQFF.

This clone was picked up one time. The V gene is TRBV27, the J gene TRBJ2-2, with D possibly matching TRBD2 (5 bases). Deletions cut 3 bases from V and 5 bases from J, with 13 bases between. The germline V gene encodes CDR1 MNHEY and CDR2 SMNVEV (reference sequence). The CDR3 totals 15 residues. CDR3 residues: CASSFGGSGTGELFF. The CDR3 DNA reads as TGTGCCAGCAGTTTTGGTGGGAGTGGGACCGGGGAGCTGTTTTTT.

The chain links TRBV2 to TRBJ1-5, with TRBD1 matching 9 bases. The CDR3 sequence is 16 residues long. After removal of 4 bases from V and 3 bases from J, the junction contained 7 bases not matched to a gene. CDR1 and CDR2 (germline): SNHLY, FYNNEI. CDR3 bases: TGTGCCAGCAGTGGTTGGACAGGGGTGAACAATCAGCCCCAGCATTTT. Protein product: CASSGWTGVNNQPQHF.

This sequence joins TRBV27 and TRBJ2-3; 14 nucleotides align to TRBD2. This CDR3 spans 15 amino acids. Trimming at V came to 4 bases and at J to 5 bases, leaving 2 bases not matched to a gene. Germline V gene sequence: CDR1 MNHEY, CDR2 SMNVEV (reference sequence). In DNA form, the CDR3 reads TGTGCCAGCAGTTCGACTAGCGGGGGGGGAGATACGCAGTATTTT. This sequence encodes CASSSTSGGGDTQYF.

V gene TRBV10-1 combines with J gene TRBJ1-5; TRBD1 matches at 8 bases. The CDR3 covers 13 residues. The germline CDR1 and CDR2 sequences are WNHNN and SYGVQD (reference sequence). With V trimmed by 6 bases and J by 4 bases, 2 bases remained unmatched. This CDR3 reads CASSRDRNQPQHF. In nucleotides, the CDR3 is TGCGCCAGCAGCCGGGACAGGAATCAGCCCCAGCATTTT.

This clone was observed a single time. The chain links TRBV30 to TRBJ1-3; D gene uncertain. Per the germline V gene, CDR1 is GTSNPN and CDR2 is SVGIG (reference sequence). V was trimmed by 6 bases and J by 1 base, leaving 10 bases between them. The CDR3 is made up of 13 amino acids. The CDR3 here is CACGIRSGNTIYF. The CDR3 coding sequence is TGTGCCTGCGGTATTCGTTCTGGAAACACCATATATTTT.

The rearrangement links TRBV7-4 to TRBJ2-3, with TRBD1 matching 9 bases. Looked up from germline, CDR1 is SGHVT and CDR2 is SQSDAQ. The length of the CDR3 is 18 residues. The J segment lost 6 bases and the V segment lost 4 bases, leaving 17 bases of the junction unmatched. CDR3 sequence (DNA): TGTGCCAGCAGCTCCCATCCCCGGGGGGACAGGGTTTGTGATACGCAGTATTTT. This translates into CASSSHPRGDRVCDTQYF.

The V gene is TRBV29-1, the J gene TRBJ2-1, with D tentatively TRBD2 (5 bases). Germline V gene data show CDR1 as SQVTM and CDR2 as ANQGSEA. Deletions cut 7 bases from V and 6 bases from J, with 10 bases between. The CDR3 is 11 residues long. CDR3 sequence: CSATRGNEQFF. The DNA of the CDR3 is TGCAGCGCCACCCGGGGCAATGAGCAGTTCTTC.

The chain has TRBV5-1 and TRBJ1-4; the D gene is possibly TRBD1 (6 bases). Trimming took off 6 bases at V and 8 bases at J, with 20 bases between the two ends. The CDR3 is 15 residues long. The germline gives CDR1 SGHRS, CDR2 YFSETQ. Written as DNA, the CDR3 is TGCGCCAGCACCCGGAAGGGGGACGAAGACGAAAAACTGTTTTTT. Amino acid sequence: CASTRKGDEDEKLFF.